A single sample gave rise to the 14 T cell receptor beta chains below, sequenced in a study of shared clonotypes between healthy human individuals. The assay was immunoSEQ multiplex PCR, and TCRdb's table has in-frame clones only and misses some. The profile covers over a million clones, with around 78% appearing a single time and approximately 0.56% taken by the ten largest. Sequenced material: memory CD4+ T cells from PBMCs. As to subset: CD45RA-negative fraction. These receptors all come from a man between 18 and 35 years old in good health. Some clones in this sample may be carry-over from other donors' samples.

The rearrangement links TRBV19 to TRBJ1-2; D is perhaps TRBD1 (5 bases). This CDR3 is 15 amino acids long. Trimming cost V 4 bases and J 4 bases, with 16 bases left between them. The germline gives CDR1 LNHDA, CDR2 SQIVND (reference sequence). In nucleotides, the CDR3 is TGTGCCAGTAGTACCCGGGTAGGGGCCGTCTATGGCTACACCTTC. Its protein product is CASSTRVGAVYGYTF.

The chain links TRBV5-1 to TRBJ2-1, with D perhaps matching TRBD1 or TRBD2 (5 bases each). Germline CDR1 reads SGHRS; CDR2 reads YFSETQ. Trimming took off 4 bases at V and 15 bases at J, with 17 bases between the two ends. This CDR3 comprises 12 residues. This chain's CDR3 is CASSPREGKAFF. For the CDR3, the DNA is TGCGCCAGCAGCCCCCGAGAGGGGAAGGCGTTCTTC.

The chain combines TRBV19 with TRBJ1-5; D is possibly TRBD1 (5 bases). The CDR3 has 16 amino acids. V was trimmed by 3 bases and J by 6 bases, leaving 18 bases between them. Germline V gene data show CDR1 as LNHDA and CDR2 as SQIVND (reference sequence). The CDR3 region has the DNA TGTGCCAGTAGTATCCTTTTAGGGGCATCGGGTCAGCCCCAGCATTTT. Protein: CASSILLGASGQPQHF.

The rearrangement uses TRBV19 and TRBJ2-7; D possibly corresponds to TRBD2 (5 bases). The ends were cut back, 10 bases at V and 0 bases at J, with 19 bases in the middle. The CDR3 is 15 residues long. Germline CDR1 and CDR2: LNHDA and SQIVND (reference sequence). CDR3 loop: CATSTRHLDSYEQYF. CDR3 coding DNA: TGTGCCACAAGTACTAGGCATCTAGACTCCTACGAGCAGTACTTC.

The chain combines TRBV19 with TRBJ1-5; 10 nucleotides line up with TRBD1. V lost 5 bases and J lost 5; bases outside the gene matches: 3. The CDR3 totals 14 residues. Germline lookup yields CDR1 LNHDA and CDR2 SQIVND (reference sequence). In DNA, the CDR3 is TGTGCCAGTAGTTCGACAGGGGGCTATCAGCCCCAGCATTTT. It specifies CASSSTGGYQPQHF.

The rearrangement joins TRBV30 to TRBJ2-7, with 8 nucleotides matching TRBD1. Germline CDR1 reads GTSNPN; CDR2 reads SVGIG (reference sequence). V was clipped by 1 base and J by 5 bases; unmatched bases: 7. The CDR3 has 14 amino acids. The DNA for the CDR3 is TGTGCCTGGAGTGGAGGGCAGGGGGCTAACGAGCAGTACTTC. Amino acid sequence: CAWSGGQGANEQYF.

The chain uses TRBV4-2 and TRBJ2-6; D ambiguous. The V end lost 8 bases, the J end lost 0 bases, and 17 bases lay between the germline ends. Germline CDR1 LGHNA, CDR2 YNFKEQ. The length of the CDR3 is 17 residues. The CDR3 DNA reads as TGTGCCAGCGTAAGGAGCGAAACCTCCTCTGGGGCCAACGTCCTGACTTTC. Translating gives CASVRSETSSGANVLTF.

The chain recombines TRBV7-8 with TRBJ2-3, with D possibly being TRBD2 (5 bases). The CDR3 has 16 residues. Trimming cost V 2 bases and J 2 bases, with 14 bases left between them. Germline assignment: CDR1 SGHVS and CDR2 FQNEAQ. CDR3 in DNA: TGTGCCAGCAGCTTAACGAGACTAAGCTCCACAGATACGCAGTATTTT. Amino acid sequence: CASSLTRLSSTDTQYF. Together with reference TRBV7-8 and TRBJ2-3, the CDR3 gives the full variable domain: GAGVSQSPRYKVAKRGQDVALRCDPISGHVSLFWYQQALGQGPEFLTYFQNEAQLDKSGLPSDRFFAERPEGSVSTLKIQRTQQEDSAVYLCASSLTRLSSTDTQYFGPGTRLTVL.

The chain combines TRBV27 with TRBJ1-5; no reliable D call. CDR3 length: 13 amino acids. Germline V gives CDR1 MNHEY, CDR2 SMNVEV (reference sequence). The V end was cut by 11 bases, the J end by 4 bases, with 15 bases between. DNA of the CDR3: TGTGCCCGCGGACCCGAGGAAAATCAGCCCCAGCATTTT. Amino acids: CARGPEENQPQHF.

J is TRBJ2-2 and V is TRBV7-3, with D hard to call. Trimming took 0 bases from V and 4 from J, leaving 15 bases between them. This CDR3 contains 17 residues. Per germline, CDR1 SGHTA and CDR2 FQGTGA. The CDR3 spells CASSLTPGPGATGELFF. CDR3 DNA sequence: TGTGCCAGCAGCTTAACGCCCGGACCCGGAGCCACCGGGGAGCTGTTTTTT. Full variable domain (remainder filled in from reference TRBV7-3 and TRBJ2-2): GAGVSQTPSNKVTEKGKYVELRCDPISGHTALYWYRQSLGQGPEFLIYFQGTGAADDSGLPNDRFFAVRPEGSVSTLKIQRTERGDSAVYLCASSLTPGPGATGELFFGEGSRLTVL.

CDR3 in DNA: TGTGCCAGTAGTAGTTGGGGACAGGGCACCGGGGAGCTGTTTTTT. Translating it yields CASSSWGQGTGELFF. The rearrangement uses TRBV19 and TRBJ2-2, with 9 nucleotides matching TRBD1. Germline V gene data show CDR1 as LNHDA and CDR2 as SQIVND (reference sequence). The CDR3 totals 15 residues. Germline trimming cut 4 bases from V and 4 bases from J; bases unmatched to any gene: 4.

CDR3 sequence: CASSRRQGYNEQFF. Here the CDR3 DNA reads TGTGCCAGCAGCCGTCGACAGGGGTACAATGAGCAGTTCTTC. The chain has TRBV7-9 and TRBJ2-1, with 8 positions matching TRBD1. CDR1 SEHNR and CDR2 FQNEAQ come from the germline V gene (reference sequence). Trimming took 5 bases from V and 4 from J; bases not matched to a gene: 4. The CDR3 has 14 amino acids.

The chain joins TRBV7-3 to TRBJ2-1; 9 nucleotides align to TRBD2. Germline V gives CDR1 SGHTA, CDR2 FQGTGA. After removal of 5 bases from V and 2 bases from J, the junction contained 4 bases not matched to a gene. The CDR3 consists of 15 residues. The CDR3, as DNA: TGTGCCAGCAGCCCCGGACTAGCGCCCTACAATGAGCAGTTCTTC. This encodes CASSPGLAPYNEQFF.

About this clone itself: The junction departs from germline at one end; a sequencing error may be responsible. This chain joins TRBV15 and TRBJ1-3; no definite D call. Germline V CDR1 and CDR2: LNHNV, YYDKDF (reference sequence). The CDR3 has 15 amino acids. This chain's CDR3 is CTTSRDLGSGNTIYF. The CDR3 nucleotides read TGTACCACCAGCAGAGATCTGGGCTCTGGAAACACCATATATTTT.